These T cell receptor beta chains were read from a single sample in a study of beta chain features in type 1 diabetes. Here immunoSEQ multiplex PCR was the method, and the copy in TCRdb shows in-frame clones only, minus some. The sample has 250,000 to 300,000 clones, about 7.8% seen once. The sample taken for sequencing was central memory CD4+ T cells from blood. These receptors originate from a woman aged 18-29 years in good health. Each CDR3 is given with its conserved first and last residue. Each record gives: CDR3 protein, CDR3 DNA, D gene, V gene, J gene, clone size. A D gene is named only where the DNA matches it firmly. Some rows mark clone size as missing; the rest say once, few, many or name a class of expanded clone.

CASSLRQAVRFF	TGTGCCAGCAGCTTGAGACAGGCGGTGCGGTTCTTC	.	TRBV7-2	TRBJ2-1	few
CASSRDRVLETQYF	TGTGCCAGCAGCAGAGACAGGGTACTAGAGACCCAGTACTTC	TRBD1	TRBV7-8	TRBJ2-5	.
CASSLVGVGNTIYF	TGTGCCAGCAGCTTGGTTGGGGTTGGAAACACCATATATTTT	.	TRBV5-6	TRBJ1-3	.
CARGLPGNTIYF	TGTGCCCGGGGGCTGCCGGGAAACACCATATATTTT	.	TRBV30	TRBJ1-3	.
CASRTIPYNEQFF	TGTGCCAGCAGGACAATTCCCTACAATGAGCAGTTCTTC	.	TRBV5-4	TRBJ2-1	few
CASSQDPGNGNEQYF	TGTGCCAGCAGCCAAGATCCCGGGAACGGCAACGAGCAGTACTTC	.	TRBV4-2	TRBJ2-7	few
CASSPHLVQGLVTEAFF	TGTGCCAGCAGCCCCCATTTGGTACAGGGGTTGGTCACTGAAGCTTTCTTT	TRBD1	TRBV9	TRBJ1-1	.
CASGRGGVEPQHF	TGTGCCAGCGGCCGAGGGGGCGTGGAGCCCCAGCATTTT	TRBD1	TRBV6-6	TRBJ1-5	few
CASSRQGVQPQHF	TGTGCCAGCAGTAGACAGGGTGTTCAGCCCCAGCATTTT	TRBD1	TRBV6-1	TRBJ1-5	.
CASSRQGGNSPLHF	TGTGCCAGCAGCCGACAGGGGGGTAATTCACCCCTCCACTTT	TRBD1	TRBV6-5	TRBJ1-6	.
CASHMVAGTQYF	TGTGCCAGCCACATGGTGGCGGGAACCCAGTACTTC	.	TRBV7-8	TRBJ2-5	many
CASSLVRAGEQYF	TGTGCCAGCAGCTTAGTCAGGGCTGGAGAGCAGTACTTC	.	TRBV13	TRBJ2-7	.
CASSAGLAVSTDTQYF	TGCGCCAGCAGCGCGGGACTAGCGGTTAGCACAGATACGCAGTATTTT	TRBD2	TRBV5-1	TRBJ2-3	few
CASSLEQRSYEQYF	TGTGCCAGCAGCTTAGAGCAGCGGTCCTACGAGCAGTACTTC	.	TRBV7-2	TRBJ2-7	.
CASRGTDRAVSPLHF	TGTGCCAGCAGGGGGACGGACCGAGCCGTTTCACCCCTCCACTTT	.	TRBV2	TRBJ1-6	few
CASSVKSGEETQYF	TGTGCCAGCAGCGTCAAGTCGGGGGAAGAGACCCAGTACTTC	.	TRBV5-4	TRBJ2-5	.
CASSPRGGIQYF	TGTGCCAGCAGCCCTCGGGGGGGCATTCAGTACTTC	TRBD2	TRBV14	TRBJ2-4	many